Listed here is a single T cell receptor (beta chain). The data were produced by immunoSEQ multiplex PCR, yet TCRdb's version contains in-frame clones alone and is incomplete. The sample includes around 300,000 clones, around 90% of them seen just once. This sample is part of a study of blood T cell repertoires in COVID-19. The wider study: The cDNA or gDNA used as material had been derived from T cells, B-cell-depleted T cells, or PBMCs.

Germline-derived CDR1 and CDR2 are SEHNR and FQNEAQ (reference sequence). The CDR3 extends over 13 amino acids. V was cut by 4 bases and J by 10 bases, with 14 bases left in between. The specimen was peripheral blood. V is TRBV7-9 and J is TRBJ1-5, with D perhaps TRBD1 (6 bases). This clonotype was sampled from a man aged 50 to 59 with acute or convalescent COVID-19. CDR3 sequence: CASSSGEISPQHF. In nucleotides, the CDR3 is TGTGCCAGCAGCTCAGGGGAAATCAGCCCCCAGCATTTT.